The rows below give T cell receptor beta chains drawn from one sample of a study of beta chain features in type 1 diabetes. Method: immunoSEQ multiplex PCR; TCRdb's copy keeps in-frame clones and lacks some. The profile covers roughly 450,000 clones, with about an eighth appearing a single time and 0.045% to 0.06% taken by the ten largest. The sequencing input was naive CD4+ T cells from blood. The receptors originated from a young woman in good health. The CDR3 runs from the conserved cysteine through the conserved F or W. Each record gives: J gene, clone size, V gene, D gene, CDR3 protein, CDR3 DNA. D genes are given only for firm matches. Clone size is stated in some rows and not others, as once, few, many or a class when expanded.

>TRBJ2-3|NA|TRBV27|TRBD2
CASKLAGVVDTQYF
TGTGCCAGCAAACTAGCGGGAGTCGTAGATACGCAGTATTTT
>TRBJ2-7|NA|TRBV19|TRBD2
CASSSQAGEGEQYF
TGTGCCAGTAGTTCCCAAGCGGGAGAAGGCGAGCAGTACTTC
>TRBJ2-2|NA|TRBV6-6|TRBD1
CASRNRQGSGELFF
TGTGCCAGCAGGAATCGACAGGGCTCCGGGGAGCTGTTTTTT
>TRBJ2-5|NA|TRBV9|NA
CASSVAGLTGIETQYF
TGTGCCAGCAGCGTAGCGGGCCTAACAGGGATAGAGACCCAGTACTTC
>TRBJ1-2|few|TRBV29-1|NA
CSVAGDVYTF
TGCAGCGTTGCAGGGGACGTCTACACCTTC
>TRBJ2-7|NA|TRBV4-3|NA
CASSHLSGSGYEQYF
TGCGCCAGCAGCCATCTAAGCGGGTCGGGCTACGAGCAGTACTTC
>TRBJ1-5|NA|TRBV5-4|NA
CASSLGGGNQPQHF
TGTGCCAGCAGCTTGGGGGGTGGCAATCAGCCCCAGCATTTT
>TRBJ2-1|few|TRBV2|NA
CASSGGSYNEQFF
TGTGCCAGCAGTGGGGGGTCCTACAATGAGCAGTTCTTC
>TRBJ2-4|NA|TRBV4-2|TRBD1
CASSQERTGGRHIQYF
TGTGCCAGCAGCCAAGAGAGGACAGGGGGTCGACACATTCAGTACTTC
>TRBJ1-1|NA|TRBV5-4|NA
CASSFTAMNTEAFF
TGTGCCAGCAGCTTTACAGCAATGAACACTGAAGCTTTCTTT
>TRBJ1-2|NA|TRBV7-2|NA
CASSSPRPRGTEGYTF
TGTGCCAGCAGCTCCCCGCGTCCACGTGGAACGGAGGGCTACACCTTC
>TRBJ1-1|NA|TRBV29-1|TRBD1
CSVIRDRGRMNTEAFF
TGCAGCGTGATTCGGGACAGGGGAAGAATGAACACTGAAGCTTTCTTT
>TRBJ1-2|NA|TRBV4-1|TRBD1
CASSQPGAGGGYTF
TGCGCCAGCAGCCAGCCCGGGGCAGGGGGTGGCTACACCTTC
>TRBJ2-1|few|TRBV4-3|NA
CASSQDPGAYNEQFF
TGCGCCAGCAGCCAAGATCCCGGGGCCTACAATGAGCAGTTCTTC
>TRBJ2-7|NA|TRBV7-2|TRBD1
CASSTGTGDISYEQYF
TGTGCCAGCAGCACAGGGACAGGTGACATCTCCTACGAGCAGTACTTC
>TRBJ1-3|few|TRBV13|NA
CASSYSGGGPTIYF
TGTGCCAGCAGCTATAGCGGCGGGGGCCCCACCATATATTTT
>TRBJ2-3|NA|TRBV4-2|TRBD2
CASSARGGRTDTQYF
TGTGCCAGCAGCGCACGGGGGGGCCGCACAGATACGCAGTATTTT
>TRBJ1-1|NA|TRBV18|NA
CASSPYSGRETEAFF
TGTGCCAGCTCACCTTATTCAGGCAGGGAGACTGAAGCTTTCTTT
>TRBJ2-7|few|TRBV7-9|NA
CASSPGRGPSSYEQYF
TGTGCCAGCAGCCCGGGCCGGGGGCCGAGCTCCTACGAGCAGTACTTC
>TRBJ1-1|few|TRBV7-9|NA
CASSYPWGRGTEAFF
TGTGCCAGCAGCTACCCATGGGGCAGGGGCACTGAAGCTTTCTTT
>TRBJ2-7|NA|TRBV25-1|TRBD2
CASSKRGEQYF
TGTGCCAGCAGTAAGCGGGGCGAGCAGTACTTC
>TRBJ2-5|few|TRBV25-1|NA
CASSRGARETQYF
TGTGCCAGCAGTAGGGGGGCTCGGGAGACCCAGTACTTC
>TRBJ2-7|NA|TRBV7-8|TRBD2
CASSPGTNDYEQYF
TGTGCCAGCAGCCCCGGGACTAACGACTACGAGCAGTACTTC
>TRBJ1-4|NA|TRBV9|NA
CASSVGAGTNEKLFF
TGTGCCAGCAGCGTAGGGGCCGGAACAAATGAAAAACTGTTTTTT
>TRBJ2-4|few|TRBV4-2|NA
CASSQDLSGPKNIQYF
TGTGCCAGCAGCCAAGATTTGTCAGGGCCCAAAAACATTCAGTACTTC
>TRBJ1-3|NA|TRBV7-9|NA
CASSLRTVTGPNF
TGTGCCAGCAGCCTCCGGACAGTAACAGGCCCTAATTTT
>TRBJ2-4|few|TRBV5-1|TRBD2
CASSSGTANDIQYF
TGCGCCAGCAGCAGCGGGACGGCCAATGACATTCAGTACTTC
>TRBJ2-3|many|TRBV30|NA
CAWGRDTQYF
TGTGCCTGGGGACGGGATACGCAGTATTTT
>TRBJ1-5|NA|TRBV30|NA
CAWSGGFGQPQHF
TGTGCCTGGAGTGGTGGATTTGGGCAGCCCCAGCATTTT
>TRBJ2-3|few|TRBV2|TRBD2
CASRRTSGSATQYF
TGTGCCAGCAGGAGGACTAGCGGGAGCGCTACGCAGTATTTT
>TRBJ2-1|NA|TRBV4-2|NA
CASSQKRTGSGDEQFF
TGTGCCAGCAGCCAAAAGCGGACGGGGTCTGGGGATGAGCAGTTCTTC
>TRBJ2-1|few|TRBV2|NA
CASSTGTRSIEQFF
TGTGCCAGCAGTACCGGGACCAGATCGATCGAGCAGTTCTTC
>TRBJ2-5|NA|TRBV18|NA
CASSPEGKTQETQYF
TGTGCCAGCTCACCAGAGGGGAAAACGCAAGAGACCCAGTACTTC
>TRBJ2-2|few|TRBV4-1|TRBD2
CASSQDSSGSSTGELFF
TGCGCCAGCAGCCAAGATTCCAGCGGGAGCTCAACCGGGGAGCTGTTTTTT
>TRBJ1-5|NA|TRBV6-5|TRBD1
CASSYPGQGAQQPQHF
TGTGCCAGCAGTTACCCCGGACAGGGGGCTCAACAGCCCCAGCATTTT
>TRBJ2-5|few|TRBV7-2|TRBD2
CASSFLAGEETQYF
TGTGCCAGCAGCTTTTTAGCGGGGGAAGAGACCCAGTACTTC
>TRBJ2-7|NA|TRBV29-1|TRBD2
CSVVPSGNYEQYF
TGCAGCGTTGTGCCTAGCGGGAACTACGAGCAGTACTTC
>TRBJ1-5|few|TRBV29-1|NA
CSVGWSNQPQHF
TGCAGCGTCGGATGGAGCAATCAGCCCCAGCATTTT
>TRBJ1-2|few|TRBV29-1|NA
CSAKDSTPDYTF
TGCAGCGCCAAGGACAGTACTCCGGACTACACCTTC
>TRBJ1-2|NA|TRBV9|NA
CASSVGGYGYTF
TGTGCCAGCAGCGTAGGTGGCTATGGCTACACCTTC
>TRBJ2-6|NA|TRBV4-1|NA
CASSQGLNSGANVLTF
TGCGCCAGCAGCCAAGGACTGAACTCTGGGGCCAACGTCCTGACTTTC
>TRBJ2-7|few|TRBV29-1|TRBD1
CSVVTGGRGYEQYF
TGCAGCGTGGTGACAGGGGGCCGCGGCTACGAGCAGTACTTC
>TRBJ2-1|NA|TRBV5-1|NA
CASSLLNNEQFF
TGCGCCAGCAGCCTACTTAACAATGAGCAGTTCTTC
>TRBJ2-1|NA|TRBV29-1|TRBD2
CSVAVSGGNEQFF
TGCAGCGTTGCTGTTAGCGGGGGCAATGAGCAGTTCTTC
>TRBJ2-4|few|TRBV4-1|NA
CASSQDRQGSKNIQYF
TGCGCCAGCAGCCAAGATAGGCAGGGTTCCAAAAACATTCAGTACTTC
>TRBJ2-5|NA|TRBV2|NA
CASSEDLPQETQYF
TGTGCCAGCAGTGAGGATCTTCCTCAAGAGACCCAGTACTTC
>TRBJ2-1|few|TRBV25-1|NA
CASSELGKSNYNEQFF
TGTGCCAGCAGCGAATTAGGGAAAAGTAACTACAATGAGCAGTTCTTC